Presented here are 30 T cell receptor beta chains from one specimen sequenced in a study of T-cell reconstitution after alpha-beta-depleted transplantation in children. Unique molecular identifiers were incorporated during preparation of the TCRbeta library. TCRdb reprocessed the PCR reads via MiXCR and lists one record per CDR3 protein. The table lists 700,000 to 950,000 distinct CDR3 sequences, 15% to 20% of them singletons. This specimen was PBMCs, mostly from graft donor cells, taken 360 days after TCRalphabeta/CD19-depleted stem cell transplant. Receptors were obtained from a male patient between 5 and 17 years old who had a stem cell transplant for acute lymphoblastic leukemia, so the T cells may come from the graft donor.

This chain uses TRBV10-3 with TRBJ2-7; the D gene is possibly TRBD1 (6 bases). The CDR3 sequence is 14 residues long. Trimming shortened V by 6 bases and J by 0 bases, and 12 bases separated the two germline ends. Germline V gene sequence: CDR1 ENHRY, CDR2 SYGVKD. The CDR3 reads CAIRLGTHSYEQYF. CDR3 sequence (DNA): TGTGCCATCAGACTCGGGACACACTCCTACGAGCAGTACTTC.

The genes are TRBV12-3 or TRBV12-4 and TRBJ2-2, with D unclear. V lost 6 bases and J lost 7, with 12 bases in between. The CDR3 totals 13 residues. This CDR3 reads CASSLKLGGELFF. The CDR3 DNA follows: TGTGCCAGCAGCTTGAAGTTGGGCGGGGAGCTGTTTTTT.

The chain is built from TRBV5-1 and TRBJ2-7, with D possibly being TRBD1 or TRBD2 (5 bases each). Trimming shortened V by 2 bases and J by 6 bases, and 33 bases separated the two germline ends. This CDR3 region has 20 residues. Germline V gives CDR1 SGHRS, CDR2 YFSETQ. CDR3: CASSFGALAKFPDMFCEQYF. In DNA, the CDR3 is TGCGCCAGCAGCTTCGGGGCCTTGGCCAAATTTCCGGACATGTTTTGCGAGCAGTACTTC.

In its sample, this clonotype was seen many times. The chain's CDR3 is CASSFQGSGNTIYF. CDR3 coding DNA: TGTGCCAGCAGTTTTCAGGGCTCTGGAAACACCATATATTTT. The rearrangement joins TRBV27 to TRBJ1-3; perhaps TRBD1 as D (5 bases). The CDR3 has 14 amino acids. V gave up 3 bases and J gave up 0 bases, with 6 bases separating them. The germline V gene encodes CDR1 MNHEY and CDR2 SMNVEV (reference sequence).

This clonotype has just one count. The chain couples TRBV4-1 to TRBJ1-1; D is uncertain. Germline CDR1 MGHRA, CDR2 YSYEKL. V was pared by 1 base and J by 0 bases, with 18 bases between. The CDR3 has 18 residues. The CDR3 sequence: CASSQVSPLSGLNTEAFF. The CDR3 coding sequence is TGCGCCAGCAGCCAAGTTTCCCCCCTATCGGGGTTGAACACTGAAGCTTTCTTT.

The chain recombines TRBV5-8 with TRBJ2-6; no firm D call. Germline V CDR1 and CDR2: SGHTS, YDEGEE. The CDR3 totals 16 residues. V lost 2 bases to trimming and J lost 0 bases, with 9 bases between them. For the CDR3, the DNA is TGTGCCAGCAGCTTTGATCGCGGCTCTGGGGCCAACGTCCTGACTTTC. It specifies CASSFDRGSGANVLTF.

V and J are TRBV11-2 and TRBJ2-3, with D maybe TRBD1 (5 bases). This CDR3 is 18 amino acids long. The V gene's germline CDR1 is SGHAT and CDR2 FQNNGV. V lost 1 base and J 1 base, leaving 18 bases between the germline ends. CDR3 sequence reads: CASSLGGRTFWGTDTQYF. The DNA for the CDR3 is TGTGCCAGCAGCTTAGGGGGCCGGACATTTTGGGGCACAGATACGCAGTATTTT.

With regard to this clonotype: A junction end diverges from the germline sequence, so it may reflect a read error. The chain carries TRBV20-1 and TRBJ1-5; perhaps TRBD1 as D (6 bases). CDR3 length: 16 residues. Germline-derived CDR1 and CDR2 are DFQATT and SNEGSKA (reference sequence). The CDR3 region has the DNA TGCTGTGCTAGAGATGGGGGGCCGGGATTTGGGCAGCCCCAGCATTTT. This gives the protein CCARDGGPGFGQPQHF.

J is TRBJ2-7 and V is TRBV2; maybe TRBD2 (6 bases). CDR3 length: 15 amino acids. V lost 3 bases and J 3 bases, leaving 15 bases between the germline ends. CDR1 is SNHLY, CDR2 FYNNEI, per germline. CDR3 DNA sequence: TGTGCCAGCAGTGATTCGGTGGGAGGTTACTACGAGCAGTACTTC. This gives the protein CASSDSVGGYYEQYF.

V usage is TRBV4-1 and J usage is TRBJ1-6, with TRBD1 matching over 7 bases. This CDR3 is 16 amino acids long. The ends lost 5 bases at V and 6 bases at J; junction bases unmatched: 10. Per germline, CDR1 MGHRA and CDR2 YSYEKL. CDR3 residues: CASSVRDRGLNSPLHF. DNA of the CDR3: TGCGCCAGCAGCGTCCGGGACAGAGGCCTTAATTCACCCCTCCACTTT.

V gene TRBV27 combines with J gene TRBJ2-1; 10 bases are a match to TRBD2. CDR3 length equals 15 residues. Germline CDR1 and CDR2: MNHEY and SMNVEV (reference sequence). V lost 2 bases and J lost 8; bases outside the gene matches: 6. The CDR3 DNA is TGTGCCAGCAGTTTAACGGCTAGCGGGAGCTATGAGCAGTTCTTC. It encodes CASSLTASGSYEQFF.

In its sample, this clonotype was seen a few times. V gene TRBV27 combines with J gene TRBJ2-7; no clear D gene. Per the germline V gene, CDR1 is MNHEY and CDR2 is SMNVEV (reference sequence). The CDR3 extends over 15 amino acids. V lost 2 bases and J lost 4, with 15 bases in between. The CDR3 here is CASSLNPPWVYEQYF. CDR3 bases: TGTGCCAGCAGTTTAAATCCCCCTTGGGTATACGAGCAGTACTTC.

The chain uses TRBV11-1 and TRBJ2-7, with D tentatively TRBD1 or TRBD2 (5 bases each). Trimming left V 5 bases short and J 2 bases short, with 13 bases between. The germline V gene has CDR1 SGHAT and CDR2 FQDESV (reference sequence). The CDR3 runs to 14 residues. CDR3: CASSRGVGTYEQYF. CDR3 DNA: TGTGCCAGCAGCCGAGGGGTGGGTACCTACGAGCAGTACTTC.

The CDR3 DNA sequence: TGTGCCAGCAGCTATACGGGCTTGGCGGACGAGCAGTACTTC. Residues: CASSYTGLADEQYF. The chain employs TRBV7-9 and TRBJ2-7; D gene ambiguous. Germline assignment: CDR1 SEHNR and CDR2 FQNEAQ (reference sequence). V lost 4 bases to trimming and J lost 5 bases, with 15 bases between them. The CDR3 sequence is 14 residues long.

This chain joins TRBV5-1 and TRBJ2-3; TRBD2 matches 11 bases. Germline CDR1 and CDR2: SGHRS and YFSETQ. V shed 4 bases and J 3 bases; nucleotides not matched to a gene: 10. The length of the CDR3 is 17 residues. The CDR3 sequence is CASSGGASGRLTDTQYF. The DNA of the CDR3 is TGCGCCAGCAGCGGAGGGGCTAGCGGGAGGTTGACAGATACGCAGTATTTT.

This clonotype was counted only a few times. The genes are TRBV29-1 and TRBJ2-5; D unclear. V dropped 0 bases and J dropped 7 bases, with 21 bases sitting between them. The CDR3 has 16 amino acids. Germline CDR1 reads SQVTM; CDR2 reads ANQGSEA. CDR3 region: CSVEDSRSTWSTTQYF. CDR3 coding DNA: TGCAGCGTTGAAGACTCGCGATCTACCTGGAGTACGACCCAGTACTTC.

This clonotype was seen more than once but under ten times. This chain links TRBV4-1 with TRBJ2-3; the D is unclear. V lost 2 bases and J 6 bases, leaving 15 bases between the germline ends. This CDR3 is 15 amino acids long. Per the germline V gene, CDR1 is MGHRA and CDR2 is YSYEKL. The CDR3 DNA reads TGCGCCAGCAGCCAAATTCCCCCCGGCCCGGATACGCAGTATTTT. Its protein product is CASSQIPPGPDTQYF.

The V gene is TRBV9, the J gene TRBJ2-2; 7 bases align to TRBD1. Germline CDR1 reads SGDLS; CDR2 reads YYNGEE. This CDR3 is 15 amino acids long. Trimming took 0 bases from V and 2 from J; bases not matched to a gene: 1. CDR3 sequence: CASSVGDSNTGELFF. CDR3 DNA sequence: TGTGCCAGCAGCGTAGGGGACAGTAACACCGGGGAGCTGTTTTTT.

This clonotype was observed a few times. The V call is TRBV4-1, the J call TRBJ1-5; D remains unclear. Germline V gene lookup returns CDR1 MGHRA and CDR2 YSYEKL. The CDR3 length is 15 residues. V shed 4 bases and J shed 1 base, with 11 bases lying between them. CDR3 residues: CASSPFEGSNQPQHF. The CDR3 bases are TGCGCCAGCAGCCCCTTCGAAGGAAGCAATCAGCCCCAGCATTTT.

The V gene is TRBV7-7, the J gene TRBJ2-5; 8 positions agree with TRBD1. Germline V lookup: CDR1 SSHAT, CDR2 FNYEAQ (reference sequence). The CDR3 extends over 14 amino acids. After removal of 3 bases from V and 5 bases from J, the junction contained 5 bases not matched to a gene. CDR3 bases: TGTGCCAGCAGCTTGGCAGGGGGCTGGGAGACCCAGTACTTC. Its protein is CASSLAGGWETQYF.

In this sample, this clonotype turned up a few times. The chain joins TRBV7-9 to TRBJ2-1, with no clear D. V was trimmed by 5 bases and J by 4 bases, leaving 9 bases between them. This CDR3 spans 13 amino acids. Germline V gene sequence: CDR1 SEHNR, CDR2 FQNEAQ (reference sequence). The CDR3 nucleotides are TGTGCCAGCAGCGTTGTTACTTACAATGAGCAGTTCTTC. Its translation is CASSVVTYNEQFF.

This clonotype was counted at least ten times. The chain has TRBV20-1 and TRBJ2-1, with TRBD2 matching 7 bases. The CDR3 spans 13 residues. Germline V gene sequence: CDR1 DFQATT, CDR2 SNEGSKA (reference sequence). After removal of 7 bases from V and 8 bases from J, the junction contained 11 bases not matched to a gene. The CDR3 sequence is CSGEWEGCDEQFF. The CDR3 region has the DNA TGCAGTGGAGAGTGGGAGGGTTGCGATGAGCAGTTCTTC.

The chain carries TRBV27 and TRBJ2-7, with D unclear. Between the trimmed V and J ends, which lost 1 base and 3 bases, there was a span of 13 bases. CDR1 is MNHEY and CDR2 is SMNVEV in the germline V gene (reference sequence). The CDR3 covers 15 residues. CDR3: CASSLLATANYEQYF. The CDR3 DNA sequence: TGTGCCAGCAGTTTATTGGCCACTGCTAACTACGAGCAGTACTTC.

This clonotype was seen repeatedly, ten times or more. This chain connects TRBV5-1 to TRBJ2-7; 8 bases line up with TRBD1. After removal of 1 base from V and 2 bases from J, the junction contained 14 bases not matched to a gene. Germline loops: CDR1 SGHRS, CDR2 YFSETQ. This CDR3 is 18 amino acids long. This CDR3 reads CASSLIGQGAYSPYEQYF. The CDR3 DNA reads as TGCGCCAGCAGCTTGATAGGACAGGGAGCCTACTCGCCCTACGAGCAGTACTTC.

This chain links TRBV5-1 with TRBJ2-7, with D possibly TRBD1 on 5 matching bases. Looked up from germline, CDR1 is SGHRS and CDR2 is YFSETQ. The germline V and J ends were trimmed by 4 bases and 4 bases, with 18 bases remaining between them. The CDR3 has 15 amino acids. In nucleotides, the CDR3 is TGCGCCAGCAGCGACTTCACAGTGGGGCCTTACGAGCAGTACTTC. Its protein is CASSDFTVGPYEQYF.

There are many counts of this clonotype. The chain links TRBV12-3 or TRBV12-4 to TRBJ2-7, with 13 bases aligning to TRBD2. The CDR3 spans 16 residues. With V trimmed by 0 bases and J by 1 base, 0 bases remained unmatched. The CDR3 DNA reads TGTGCCAGCAGTTTAGCACTAGCGGGAGGGTCCTACGAGCAGTACTTC. Amino acids: CASSLALAGGSYEQYF.

This clonotype was detected only a few times. This chain uses TRBV20-1 with TRBJ2-7; TRBD2 matches 8 bases. This CDR3 comprises 15 residues. Per germline, CDR1 DFQATT and CDR2 SNEGSKA (reference sequence). J lost 8 bases, V lost 0 bases, and 12 bases had no gene match. The DNA of the CDR3 is TGCAGTGCTAGAGAAGGACCGGGAGGGCCCTCGAAGCAGTACTTC. This codes for CSAREGPGGPSKQYF.

There are a few counts of this clonotype. CDR3 sequence: CASSLGWGTGGNEQYF. CDR3 coding DNA: TGCGCCAGCAGCTTGGGCTGGGGGACAGGGGGGAACGAGCAGTACTTC. The V gene is TRBV5-1, the J gene TRBJ2-7, with TRBD1 identical over 11 bases. Germline V lookup: CDR1 SGHRS, CDR2 YFSETQ. This CDR3 region has 16 residues. V was clipped by 0 bases and J by 5 bases; unmatched bases: 7. The full variable domain, in which reference TRBV5-1 and TRBJ2-7 provide the parts outside the CDR3, is KAGVTQTPRYLIKTRGQQVTLSCSPISGHRSVSWYQQTPGQGLQFLFEYFSETQRNKGNFPGRFSGRQFSNSRSEMNVSTLELGDSALYLCASSLGWGTGGNEQYFGPGTRLTVT.

The table lists this clonotype with many counts. CDR3 sequence (DNA): TGCGCCAGCAGTGGGCGGGAGTCGGGGGAGCTGTTTTTT. Its protein is CASSGRESGELFF. The V call is TRBV10-1, the J call TRBJ2-2, with 7 bases aligning to TRBD2. V lost 4 bases and J lost 8; bases outside the gene matches: 4. Germline loops: CDR1 WNHNN, CDR2 SYGVQD (reference sequence). This CDR3 has 13 residues.

The chain links TRBV10-3 to TRBJ2-5; 10 positions agree with TRBD2. The CDR3 extends over 14 amino acids. Germline trimming cut 8 bases from V and 4 bases from J; bases unmatched to any gene: 7. Germline assignment: CDR1 ENHRY and CDR2 SYGVKD. The CDR3 here is CAIQREGGSETQYF. CDR3 in DNA: TGTGCCATCCAGCGGGAGGGAGGGTCAGAGACCCAGTACTTC.